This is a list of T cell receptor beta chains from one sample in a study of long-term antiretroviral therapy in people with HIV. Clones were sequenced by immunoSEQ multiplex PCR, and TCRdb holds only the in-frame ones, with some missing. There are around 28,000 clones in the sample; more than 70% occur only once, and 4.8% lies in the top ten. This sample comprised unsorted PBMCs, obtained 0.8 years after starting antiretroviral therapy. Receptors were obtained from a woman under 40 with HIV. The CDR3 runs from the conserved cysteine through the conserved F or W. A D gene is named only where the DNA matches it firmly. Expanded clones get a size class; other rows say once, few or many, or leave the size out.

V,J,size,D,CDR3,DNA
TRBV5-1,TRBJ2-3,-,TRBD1,CASSLGTGGSDTQYF,TGCGCCAGCAGCTTGGGTACAGGGGGATCAGATACGCAGTATTTT
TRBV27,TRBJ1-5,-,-,CAIGLNQPQHF,TGTGCCATCGGCCTCAATCAGCCCCAGCATTTT
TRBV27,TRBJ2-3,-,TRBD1,CASSRTGSSDTQYF,TGTGCCAGCTCCCGGACAGGGTCTTCAGATACGCAGTATTTT
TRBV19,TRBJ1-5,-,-,CASKGRAGANQPQHF,TGTGCCAGTAAGGGGCGGGCAGGGGCTAATCAGCCCCAGCATTTT
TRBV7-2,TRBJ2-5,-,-,CASSLSQGRTQYF,TGTGCCAGCAGCTTATCACAGGGTAGGACCCAGTACTTC
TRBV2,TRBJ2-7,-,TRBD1,CASSETRQGASEQYF,TGTGCCAGCAGTGAAACTCGACAGGGGGCTAGCGAGCAGTACTTC
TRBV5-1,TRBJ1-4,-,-,CASSPGTGNEKLFF,TGCGCCAGCAGTCCCGGGACTGGGAATGAAAAACTGTTTTTT
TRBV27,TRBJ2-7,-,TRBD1,CASSSQGGTYEQYF,TGTGCCAGCAGTTCACAGGGGGGAACTTACGAGCAGTACTTC
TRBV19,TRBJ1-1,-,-,CASIRGSGTEAFF,TGTGCCAGTATACGGGGTTCGGGTACTGAAGCTTTCTTT
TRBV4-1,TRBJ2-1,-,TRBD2,CASSQPTTRGMFGEQFF,TGCGCCAGCAGCCAACCCACTACGCGGGGGATGTTCGGCGAGCAGTTCTTC
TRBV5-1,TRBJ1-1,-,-,CASSLAGMNTEAFF,TGCGCCAGCAGCTTGGCAGGGATGAACACTGAAGCTTTCTTT
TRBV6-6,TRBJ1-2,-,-,CASSPRTQNYGYTF,TGTGCCAGCAGTCCTAGGACCCAAAACTATGGCTACACCTTC
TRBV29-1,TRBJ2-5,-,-,CSVELGGRNQETQYF,TGCAGCGTTGAACTAGGGGGACGTAACCAAGAGACCCAGTACTTC
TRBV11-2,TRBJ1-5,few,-,CASSLNLQSNQPQHF,TGTGCCAGCAGCTTAAACCTCCAGAGCAATCAGCCCCAGCATTTT
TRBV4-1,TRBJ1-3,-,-,CASSQPGPLSGNTIYF,TGCGCCAGCAGCCAGCCGGGACCGCTCTCTGGAAACACCATATATTTT
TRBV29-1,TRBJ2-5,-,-,CSVAKRVGEQETQYF,TGCAGCGTTGCGAAGCGGGTGGGGGAACAAGAGACCCAGTACTTC
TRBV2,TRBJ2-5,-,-,CASSEEGAGETQYF,TGTGCCAGCAGTGAAGAAGGGGCAGGAGAGACCCAGTACTTC
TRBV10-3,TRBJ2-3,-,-,CATSQEFGVTDTQYF,TGTGCCACCTCTCAGGAATTCGGGGTCACAGATACGCAGTATTTT
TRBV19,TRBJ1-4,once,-,CASSARHTLNEKLFF,TGTGCCAGTAGCGCCCGACACACTCTTAATGAAAAACTGTTTTTT
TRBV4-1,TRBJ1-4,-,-,CASSQDFGVDEKLFF,TGCGCCAGCAGCCAAGATTTTGGCGTTGATGAAAAACTGTTTTTT
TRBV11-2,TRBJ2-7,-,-,CASSLGQMYEQYF,TGTGCCAGCAGCTTAGGGCAGATGTACGAGCAGTACTTC
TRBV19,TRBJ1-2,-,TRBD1,CASSLRQGGYGYTF,TGTGCCAGTAGTCTCCGACAGGGAGGATATGGCTACACCTTC
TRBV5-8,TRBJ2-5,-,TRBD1,CASSLAPGGIRETQYF,TGTGCCAGCAGCTTGGCCCCAGGGGGCATAAGGGAGACCCAGTACTTC
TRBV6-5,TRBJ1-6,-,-,CASSYGGVRNSPLHF,TGTGCCAGCAGTTATGGGGGGGTAAGGAATTCACCCCTCCACTTT
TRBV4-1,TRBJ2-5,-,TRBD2,CASSHRKTGGETQYF,TGCGCCAGCAGCCACCGAAAGACGGGAGGGGAGACCCAGTACTTC
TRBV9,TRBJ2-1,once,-,CASSPRDLYNEQFF,TGTGCCAGCAGCCCCCGGGACTTGTACAATGAGCAGTTCTTC
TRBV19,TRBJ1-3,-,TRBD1,CASSKQGLLSSGNTIYF,TGTGCCAGTAGCAAACAGGGGCTCCTGAGCTCTGGAAACACCATATATTTT
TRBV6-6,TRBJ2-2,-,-,CASHHPRGPNTGELFF,TGTGCCAGCCACCACCCCAGGGGCCCTAACACCGGGGAGCTGTTTTTT
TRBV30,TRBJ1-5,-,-,CAWSSGPNQPQHF,TGTGCCTGGAGTTCAGGTCCCAATCAGCCCCAGCATTTT
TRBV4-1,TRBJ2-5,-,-,CASSQDDGQETQYF,TGCGCCAGCAGCCAAGACGACGGCCAAGAGACCCAGTACTTC
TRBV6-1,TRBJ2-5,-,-,CASSEVGETQYF,TGTGCCAGCAGTGAAGTAGGGGAGACCCAGTACTTC
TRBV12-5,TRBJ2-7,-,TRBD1,CASASEGGLYEQYF,TGTGCTAGTGCCTCAGAAGGGGGCCTCTACGAGCAGTACTTC
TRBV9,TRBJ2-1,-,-,CASSVGAQVNEQFF,TGTGCCAGCAGCGTAGGAGCACAGGTTAATGAGCAGTTCTTC
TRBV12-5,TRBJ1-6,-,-,CATKRGAGNSPLHF,TGTGCTACCAAACGGGGGGCAGGGAATTCACCCCTCCACTTT
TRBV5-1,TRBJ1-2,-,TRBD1,CASSLGMGQGYGYTF,TGCGCCAGCAGCTTGGGGATGGGACAGGGCTATGGCTACACCTTC
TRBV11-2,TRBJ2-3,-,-,CASSLTGGGGDTQYF,TGTGCCAGCAGCCTAACAGGTGGAGGAGGAGATACGCAGTATTTT
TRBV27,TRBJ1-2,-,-,CASGRIGGYTF,TGTGCCAGCGGACGTATAGGGGGCTACACCTTC
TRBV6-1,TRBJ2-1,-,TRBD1,CASSAYRDSYNEQFF,TGTGCCAGCAGTGCGTACCGGGACAGTTACAATGAGCAGTTCTTC
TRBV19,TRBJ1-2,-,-,CASSKERANYGYTF,TGTGCCAGTAGTAAGGAGCGGGCTAACTATGGCTACACCTTC
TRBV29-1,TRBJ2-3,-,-,CSVLPSTDTQYF,TGCAGCGTCCTACCGAGCACAGATACGCAGTATTTT